This T cell receptor (beta chain) was sequenced in a study of T cell changes during pregnancy in multiple sclerosis. Worth noting for this clone: Germline and junction disagree at one end, which may indicate a read error.

Assay: immunoSEQ multiplex PCR; the TCRdb copy retains only in-frame clones and omits some. This repertoire shows roughly 37,000 clones, 75% to 95% found once; its top ten account for 0.47%. The origin of this receptor is a female donor in good health, enrolled as a control in a pregnancy study. Source: CD4+ T cells from peripheral blood mononuclear cells, taken in the second trimester of pregnancy.

For the CDR3, the DNA is TGTGCCAGCAGCGTAGGGTGGGGGAGGGGATCCTCCGAGCAGTACTTC. Amino acids: CASSVGWGRGSSEQYF. J is TRBJ2-7 and V is TRBV9, with 7 bases fitting TRBD2. Per the germline V gene, CDR1 is SGDLS and CDR2 is YYNGEE. The CDR3 length is 16 residues.